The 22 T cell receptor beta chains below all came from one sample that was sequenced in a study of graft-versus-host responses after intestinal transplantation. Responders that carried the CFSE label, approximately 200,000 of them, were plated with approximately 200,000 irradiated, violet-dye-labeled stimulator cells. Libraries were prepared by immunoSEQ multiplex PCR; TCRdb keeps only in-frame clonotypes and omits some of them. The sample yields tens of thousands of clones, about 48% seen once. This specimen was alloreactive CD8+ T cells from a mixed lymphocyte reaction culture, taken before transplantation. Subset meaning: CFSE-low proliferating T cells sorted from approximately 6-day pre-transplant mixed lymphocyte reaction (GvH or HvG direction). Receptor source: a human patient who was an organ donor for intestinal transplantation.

The DNA for the CDR3 is TGTGCCAGCAGTTACTCGAACCAAGCAAGCACAGATACGCAGTATTTT. The encoded protein is CASSYSNQASTDTQYF. The rearrangement uses TRBV6-5 and TRBJ2-3; D is ambiguous. The ends were cut back, 0 bases at V and 0 bases at J, with 10 bases in the middle. Germline-derived CDR1 and CDR2 are MNHEY and SVGAGI. The CDR3 is 16 amino acids.

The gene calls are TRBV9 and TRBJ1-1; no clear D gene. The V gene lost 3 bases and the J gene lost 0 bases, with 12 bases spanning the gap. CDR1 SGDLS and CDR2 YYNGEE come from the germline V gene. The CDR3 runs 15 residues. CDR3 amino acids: CASSADGSMNTEAFF. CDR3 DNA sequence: TGTGCCAGCAGCGCGGATGGCAGTATGAACACTGAAGCTTTCTTT.

CDR3 in amino acids: CAIKRGSGGTITDTQYF. The DNA of the CDR3 is TGTGCCATCAAGCGAGGTAGCGGGGGGACTATCACAGATACGCAGTATTTT. The rearrangement links TRBV10-3 to TRBJ2-3; TRBD2 matches 10 bases. This CDR3 has 17 amino acids. The trim removed 7 bases at V and 2 bases at J, leaving 12 bases unmatched. Per the germline V gene, CDR1 is ENHRY and CDR2 is SYGVKD.

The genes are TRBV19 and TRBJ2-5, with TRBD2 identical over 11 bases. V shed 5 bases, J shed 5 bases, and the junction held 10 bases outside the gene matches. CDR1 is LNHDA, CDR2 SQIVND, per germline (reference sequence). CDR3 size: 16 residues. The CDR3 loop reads CASSPLTSGIWETQYF. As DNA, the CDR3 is TGTGCCAGTAGTCCCCTGACTAGCGGGATATGGGAGACCCAGTACTTC.

The CDR3 reads CASSQVTNSPRGPSGNTIYF. The CDR3 bases are TGCGCCAGCAGCCAAGTTACTAATAGCCCGAGGGGGCCCTCTGGAAACACCATATATTTT. The chain joins TRBV4-3 to TRBJ1-3, with 7 positions matching TRBD1. The V segment lost 1 base and the J segment 0 bases; nucleotides outside the gene matches: 15. Germline CDR1 reads LGHNA; CDR2 reads YSLEER. CDR3 length: 20 amino acids.

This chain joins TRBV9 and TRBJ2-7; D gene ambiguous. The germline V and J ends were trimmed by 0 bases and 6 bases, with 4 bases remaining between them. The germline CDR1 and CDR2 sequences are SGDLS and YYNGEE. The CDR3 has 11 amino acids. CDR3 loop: CASSVGAEQYF. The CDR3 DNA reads TGTGCCAGCAGCGTAGGGGCCGAGCAGTACTTC.

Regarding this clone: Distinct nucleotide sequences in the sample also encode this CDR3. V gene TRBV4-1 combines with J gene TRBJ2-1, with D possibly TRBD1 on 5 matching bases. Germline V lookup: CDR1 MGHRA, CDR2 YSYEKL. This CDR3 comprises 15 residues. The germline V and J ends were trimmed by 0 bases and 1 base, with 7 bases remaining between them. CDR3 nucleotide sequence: TGCGCCAGCAGCCAAGAACCAGGGTCCTACAATGAGCAGTTCTTC. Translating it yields CASSQEPGSYNEQFF.

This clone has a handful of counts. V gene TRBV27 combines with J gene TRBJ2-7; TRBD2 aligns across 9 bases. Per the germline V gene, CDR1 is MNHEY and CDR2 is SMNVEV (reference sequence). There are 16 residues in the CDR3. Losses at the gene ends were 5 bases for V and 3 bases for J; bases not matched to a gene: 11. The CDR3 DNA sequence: TGTGCCAGCAGTCCTATCGGCGGGAGGGTAGGCTACGAGCAGTACTTC. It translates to CASSPIGGRVGYEQYF.

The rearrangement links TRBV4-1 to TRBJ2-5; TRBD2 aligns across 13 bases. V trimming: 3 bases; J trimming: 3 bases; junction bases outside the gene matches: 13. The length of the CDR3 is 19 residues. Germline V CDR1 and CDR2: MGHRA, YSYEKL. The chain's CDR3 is CASSHRTSGSREEEETQYF. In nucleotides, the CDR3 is TGCGCCAGCAGCCATCGGACTAGCGGGAGCCGGGAAGAAGAAGAGACCCAGTACTTC.

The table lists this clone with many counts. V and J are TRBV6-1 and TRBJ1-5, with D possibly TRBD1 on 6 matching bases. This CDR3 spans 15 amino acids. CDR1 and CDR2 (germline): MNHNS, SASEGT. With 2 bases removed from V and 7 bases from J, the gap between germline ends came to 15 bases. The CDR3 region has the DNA TGTGCCAGCAGTGAATTACTGGACAGAGGGCAGCCCCAGCATTTT. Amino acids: CASSELLDRGQPQHF.

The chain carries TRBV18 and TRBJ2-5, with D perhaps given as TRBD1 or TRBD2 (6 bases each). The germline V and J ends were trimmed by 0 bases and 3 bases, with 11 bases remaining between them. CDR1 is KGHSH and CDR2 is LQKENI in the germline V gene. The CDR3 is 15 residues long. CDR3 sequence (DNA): TGTGCCAGCTCACCACCGCTCGGGGGCGAAGAGACCCAGTACTTC. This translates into CASSPPLGGEETQYF.

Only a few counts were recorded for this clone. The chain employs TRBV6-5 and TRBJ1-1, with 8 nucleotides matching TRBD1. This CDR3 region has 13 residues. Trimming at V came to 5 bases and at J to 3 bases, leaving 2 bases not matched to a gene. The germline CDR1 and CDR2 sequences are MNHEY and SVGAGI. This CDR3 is CASSEQGDTEAFF. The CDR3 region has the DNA TGTGCCAGCAGTGAACAGGGGGACACTGAAGCTTTCTTT.

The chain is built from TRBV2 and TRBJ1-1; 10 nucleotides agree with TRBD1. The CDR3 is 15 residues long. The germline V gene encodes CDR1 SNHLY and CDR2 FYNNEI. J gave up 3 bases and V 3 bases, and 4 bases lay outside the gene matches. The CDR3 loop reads CASSEYGTGDTEAFF. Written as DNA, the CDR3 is TGTGCCAGCAGTGAGTATGGGACAGGGGACACTGAAGCTTTCTTT.

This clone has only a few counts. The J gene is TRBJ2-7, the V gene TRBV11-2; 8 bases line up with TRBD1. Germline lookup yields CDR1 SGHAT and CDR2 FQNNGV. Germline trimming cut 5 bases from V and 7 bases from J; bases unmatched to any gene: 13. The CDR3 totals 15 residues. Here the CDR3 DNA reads TGTGCCAGCAGCCCCGGGACAGGTCCCCTAGTTGAGCAGTACTTC. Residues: CASSPGTGPLVEQYF.

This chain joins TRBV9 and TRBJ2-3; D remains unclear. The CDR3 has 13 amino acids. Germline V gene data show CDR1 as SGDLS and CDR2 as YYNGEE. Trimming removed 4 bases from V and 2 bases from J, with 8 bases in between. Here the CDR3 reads CASSQGPTDTQYF. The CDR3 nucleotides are TGTGCCAGCAGCCAAGGACCCACAGATACGCAGTATTTT. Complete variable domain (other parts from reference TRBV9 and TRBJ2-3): DSGVTQTPKHLITATGQRVTLRCSPRSGDLSVYWYQQSLDQGLQFLIQYYNGEERAKGNILERFSAQQFPDLHSELNLSSLELGDSALYFCASSQGPTDTQYFGPGTRLTVL.

This CDR3 is CASSFFRDSPYEQYF. The CDR3 DNA follows: TGTGCCAGCAGTTTCTTCCGGGACAGTCCCTACGAGCAGTACTTC. The chain carries TRBV6-5 and TRBJ2-7; TRBD1 aligns across 7 bases. Looked up from germline, CDR1 is MNHEY and CDR2 is SVGAGI. This CDR3 has 15 residues. The V and J ends lost 4 bases and 2 bases, in that order; junction bases with no gene match: 8.

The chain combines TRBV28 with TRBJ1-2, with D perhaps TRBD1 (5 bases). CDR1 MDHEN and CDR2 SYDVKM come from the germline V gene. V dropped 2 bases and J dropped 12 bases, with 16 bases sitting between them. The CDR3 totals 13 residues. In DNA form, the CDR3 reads TGTGCCAGCAGTTTAGGGGACGGCTTCGTTGACACCTTC. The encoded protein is CASSLGDGFVDTF.

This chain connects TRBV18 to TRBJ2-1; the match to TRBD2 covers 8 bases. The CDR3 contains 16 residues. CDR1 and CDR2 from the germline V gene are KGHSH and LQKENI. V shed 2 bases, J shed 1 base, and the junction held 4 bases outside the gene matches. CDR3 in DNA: TGTGCCAGCTCACCAGGGTTAGCGGGGTCCTACAATGAGCAGTTCTTC. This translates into CASSPGLAGSYNEQFF.

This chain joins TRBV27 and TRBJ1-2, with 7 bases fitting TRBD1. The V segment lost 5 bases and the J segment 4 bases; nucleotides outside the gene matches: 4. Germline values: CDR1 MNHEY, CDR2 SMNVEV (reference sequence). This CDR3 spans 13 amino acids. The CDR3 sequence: CASSRQGFYGYTF. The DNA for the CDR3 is TGTGCCAGCAGTAGACAGGGATTCTATGGCTACACCTTC.

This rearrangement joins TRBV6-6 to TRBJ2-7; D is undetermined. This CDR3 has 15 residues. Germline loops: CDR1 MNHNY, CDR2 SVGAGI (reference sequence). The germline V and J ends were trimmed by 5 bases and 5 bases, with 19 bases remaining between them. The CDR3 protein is CASSLGQALGHEQYF. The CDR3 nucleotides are TGTGCCAGCAGTCTTGGGCAGGCCCTAGGGCACGAGCAGTACTTC.

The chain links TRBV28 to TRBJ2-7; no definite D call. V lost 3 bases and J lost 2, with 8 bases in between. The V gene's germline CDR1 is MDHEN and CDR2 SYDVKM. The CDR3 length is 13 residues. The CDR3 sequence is CASSLGGPYEQYF. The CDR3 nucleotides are TGTGCCAGCAGTTTGGGTGGGCCCTACGAGCAGTACTTC.

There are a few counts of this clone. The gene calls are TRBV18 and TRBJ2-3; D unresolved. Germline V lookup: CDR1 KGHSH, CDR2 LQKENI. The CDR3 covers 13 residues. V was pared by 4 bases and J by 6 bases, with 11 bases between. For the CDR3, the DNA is TGTGCCAGCTCACACTTCGGGTTTGATACGCAGTATTTT. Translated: CASSHFGFDTQYF.